The 29 T cell receptor beta chains below all came from one sample that was sequenced in a study of shared clonotypes between healthy human individuals. Cells designated naive CD8 were CD45RO-negative and were positively selected for CCR7, with terminally differentiated effector memory CD45RA+ cells excluded. The assay was immunoSEQ multiplex PCR, and TCRdb's table has in-frame clones only and misses some. The sample holds about 2 million clones, about 95% seen once. The sample comprised naive CD8+ T cells sorted from blood. The source is a man between 18 and 35 years old in good health.

The V and J genes are TRBV11-2 and TRBJ1-2; 8 nucleotides agree with TRBD1. V shed 0 bases and J 7 bases; nucleotides not matched to a gene: 4. Germline values: CDR1 SGHAT, CDR2 FQNNGV. The length of the CDR3 is 14 residues. The CDR3 here is CASSLEDRVGGYTF. The CDR3 DNA follows: TGTGCCAGCAGCTTAGAGGACAGGGTGGGTGGCTACACCTTC.

The rearrangement uses TRBV14 and TRBJ2-3; 9 bases match TRBD1. V lost 0 bases and J lost 3; bases outside the gene matches: 4. The CDR3 length is 16 residues. Germline loops: CDR1 SGHDN, CDR2 FVKESK. CDR3 region: CASSQDFGTGTDTQYF. The CDR3 coding sequence is TGTGCCAGCAGCCAAGATTTTGGGACAGGGACAGATACGCAGTATTTT.

The chain joins TRBV7-9 to TRBJ2-3, with D possibly being TRBD1 (5 bases). Germline V gene sequence: CDR1 SEHNR, CDR2 FQNEAQ (reference sequence). The V end was cut by 0 bases, the J end by 2 bases, with 6 bases between. The CDR3 length is 14 residues. The CDR3 nucleotides are TGTGCCAGCAGCTTAGCGGACAACACAGATACGCAGTATTTT. Amino acids: CASSLADNTDTQYF.

The rearrangement joins TRBV27 to TRBJ1-1, with D possibly being TRBD1 (6 bases). This CDR3 has 14 amino acids. Trimming stripped 2 bases from V and 0 bases from J, with 7 bases between. CDR1 is MNHEY, CDR2 SMNVEV, per germline (reference sequence). The CDR3 coding sequence is TGTGCCAGCAGTTTACGGACAGTGAACACTGAAGCTTTCTTT. This codes for CASSLRTVNTEAFF.

The chain joins TRBV21-1 to TRBJ2-7. TRBV21-1 is a documented pseudogene. CDR3 size: 16 residues. This chain's CDR3 is CASSIGHRYNLYEQYF. CDR3 sequence (DNA): TGTGCCAGCAGCATCGGTCACCGTTACAACCTCTACGAGCAGTACTTC.

This chain's CDR3 is CASSLVRGNTGELFF. In nucleotides, the CDR3 is TGTGCCAGCAGCTTGGTGAGAGGGAACACCGGGGAGCTGTTTTTT. The chain joins TRBV5-5 to TRBJ2-2; D uncertain. The CDR3 is made up of 15 amino acids. Germline lookup yields CDR1 SGHKS and CDR2 YYEKEE (reference sequence). The V end lost 0 bases, the J end lost 1 base, and 7 bases lay between the germline ends. Filled out from reference TRBV5-5 and TRBJ2-2, the complete variable domain reads DAGVTQSPTHLIKTRGQQVTLRCSPISGHKSVSWYQQVLGQGPQFIFQYYEKEERGRGNFPDRFSARQFPNYSSELNVNALLLGDSALYLCASSLVRGNTGELFFGEGSRLTVL.

The chain links TRBV14 to TRBJ2-2; the D gene could be TRBD1 or TRBD2 (5 bases each). The CDR3 spans 14 residues. The germline CDR1 and CDR2 sequences are SGHDN and FVKESK. The V end lost 8 bases, the J end lost 0 bases, and 10 bases lay between the germline ends. The CDR3 DNA is TGTGCCAGCCAGGGACGGTCGAACACCGGGGAGCTGTTTTTT. Its translation is CASQGRSNTGELFF.

J is TRBJ2-3 and V is TRBV5-1; TRBD1 agrees at 9 bases. Losses at the gene ends were 0 bases for V and 4 bases for J; bases not matched to a gene: 12. The length of the CDR3 is 18 residues. CDR1 and CDR2 from the germline V gene are SGHRS and YFSETQ. The CDR3 DNA sequence: TGCGCCAGCAGCTTGGAAAGGACAGGGGCGCGAGGGGCAGATACGCAGTATTTT. Translation gives CASSLERTGARGADTQYF.

The V and J genes are TRBV5-3 and TRBJ2-4; tentatively, D is TRBD1 (7 bases). TRBV5-3 is treated as an ORF (open reading frame) with a function not yet certain. Between the trimmed V and J ends, which lost 5 bases and 0 bases, there was a span of 12 bases. The CDR3 runs to 15 residues. CDR3 amino acids: CARRNQGGAKNIQYF. The CDR3 coding sequence is TGTGCCAGAAGGAATCAGGGGGGAGCCAAAAACATTCAGTACTTC.

As regards this clone: The identical CDR3 is also encoded by other nucleotide sequences in the sample. This chain uses TRBV30 with TRBJ2-1; TRBD1 matches 7 bases. CDR3 length: 13 amino acids. V gave up 0 bases and J gave up 7 bases; unmatched junction bases: 3. The germline V gene encodes CDR1 GTSNPN and CDR2 SVGIG (reference sequence). In DNA form, the CDR3 reads TGTGCCTGGAGTGTAGGGGGCTGGAATGAGCAGTTCTTC. Translation: CAWSVGGWNEQFF.

This chain connects TRBV9 to TRBJ1-6; weak D call: TRBD1 (5 bases). The V end was cut by 6 bases, the J end by 8 bases, with 15 bases between. Germline-derived CDR1 and CDR2 are SGDLS and YYNGEE. CDR3 length: 14 residues. In DNA form, the CDR3 reads TGTGCCAGCAAAGAGGGGAACGGGGATTCACCCCTCCACTTT. Translating it yields CASKEGNGDSPLHF.

The chain links TRBV13 to TRBJ1-5; 8 bases line up with TRBD1. Germline V CDR1 and CDR2: PRHDT, FYEKMQ (reference sequence). This CDR3 comprises 15 residues. Germline trimming cut 0 bases from V and 2 bases from J; bases unmatched to any gene: 0. The CDR3 region is CASSLGTGGNQPQHF. The DNA of the CDR3 is TGTGCCAGCAGCTTAGGGACAGGGGGCAATCAGCCCCAGCATTTT.

This chain links TRBV9 with TRBJ2-3, with TRBD2 as a possible D gene (5 bases). The CDR3 runs 15 residues. Germline V gene lookup returns CDR1 SGDLS and CDR2 YYNGEE. V lost 0 bases and J 4 bases, leaving 12 bases between the germline ends. In nucleotides, the CDR3 is TGTGCCAGCAGCGTAGTTGAGGGTGGCCCAGATACGCAGTATTTT. This sequence encodes CASSVVEGGPDTQYF.

This rearrangement joins TRBV5-5 to TRBJ1-4; 7 nucleotides agree with TRBD1. V shed 0 bases, J shed 2 bases, and the junction held 4 bases outside the gene matches. Looked up from germline, CDR1 is SGHKS and CDR2 is YYEKEE (reference sequence). CDR3 length: 16 amino acids. CDR3: CASSLGQGPTNEKLFF. CDR3 nucleotides: TGTGCCAGCAGCTTGGGACAGGGCCCCACTAATGAAAAACTGTTTTTT.

The chain recombines TRBV6-5 with TRBJ1-2; D not certain. In germline, CDR1 is MNHEY, CDR2 SVGAGI. Deletions cut 0 bases from V and 4 bases from J, with 9 bases between. The CDR3 runs 14 residues. CDR3 sequence: CASSYSSLPYGYTF. CDR3 bases: TGTGCCAGCAGTTACTCATCACTCCCCTATGGCTACACCTTC.

This chain links TRBV5-6 with TRBJ2-7, with TRBD1 matching over 8 bases. Germline CDR1 and CDR2: SGHDT and YYEEEE. The J segment lost 7 bases and the V segment lost 4 bases, leaving 7 bases of the junction unmatched. The CDR3 length is 13 residues. The CDR3 region is CASSQGTGPEQYF. DNA for the CDR3: TGTGCCAGCAGCCAGGGGACAGGCCCGGAGCAGTACTTC.

The chain links TRBV5-6 to TRBJ2-3; 7 bases are shared with TRBD2. This CDR3 has 17 amino acids. V lost 4 bases, J lost 0 bases, and 11 bases stayed unmatched. In germline, CDR1 is SGHDT, CDR2 YYEEEE. The CDR3 here is CASSRDYQSPSTDTQYF. The CDR3 DNA reads as TGTGCCAGCAGCCGGGACTACCAATCCCCGAGCACAGATACGCAGTATTTT.

Comment on this clone: Distinct nucleotide sequences in the sample also encode this CDR3. V and J are TRBV27 and TRBJ2-1; the match to TRBD2 covers 7 bases. Trimming removed 5 bases from V and 1 base from J; junction bases left unmatched: 5. Germline loops: CDR1 MNHEY, CDR2 SMNVEV (reference sequence). The CDR3 runs 15 residues. Written as DNA, the CDR3 is TGTGCCAGCAGTCCGGGACTACCGTCCTACAATGAGCAGTTCTTC. It encodes CASSPGLPSYNEQFF.

This chain connects TRBV9 to TRBJ2-1; D call uncertain. CDR1 and CDR2 (germline): SGDLS, YYNGEE. CDR3 length equals 11 residues. Deletions cut 0 bases from V and 9 bases from J, with 4 bases between. CDR3 sequence (DNA): TGTGCCAGCAGCGTAGGAATTGAGCAGTTCTTC. Translating it yields CASSVGIEQFF. The variable domain in full, completed from reference TRBV9 and TRBJ2-1, reads DSGVTQTPKHLITATGQRVTLRCSPRSGDLSVYWYQQSLDQGLQFLIQYYNGEERAKGNILERFSAQQFPDLHSELNLSSLELGDSALYFCASSVGIEQFFGPGTRLTVL.

To note about this clone: The same CDR3 is also encoded by other DNA sequences in this sample. This rearrangement joins TRBV9 to TRBJ2-5; 7 bases are a match to TRBD2. Germline assignment: CDR1 SGDLS and CDR2 YYNGEE. The CDR3 is made up of 14 amino acids. The V segment lost 2 bases and the J segment 0 bases; nucleotides outside the gene matches: 1. The CDR3 region has the DNA TGTGCCAGCAGCGTGAGCGGGGACCAAGAGACCCAGTACTTC. Its protein product is CASSVSGDQETQYF.

With respect to this clone: At the DNA level, this CDR3 is encoded by other sequences in the same sample as well. The chain carries TRBV7-6 and TRBJ2-7; 9 bases fit TRBD1. There are 15 residues in the CDR3. Per germline, CDR1 SGHVS and CDR2 FNYEAQ. V gave up 5 bases and J gave up 0 bases; unmatched junction bases: 5. CDR3 nucleotide sequence: TGTGCCAGCAGCCCTGGGACAGGGAGCTCCTACGAGCAGTACTTC. As protein: CASSPGTGSSYEQYF.

V is TRBV2 and J is TRBJ1-6, with 9 positions matching TRBD1. Trimming at V came to 1 base and at J to 10 bases, leaving 5 bases not matched to a gene. Germline CDR1 reads SNHLY; CDR2 reads FYNNEI. The CDR3 runs 15 residues. The CDR3 bases are TGTGCCAGCAGTGAAGTGGGACAGGGCCCCTCACCCCTCCACTTT. Translation gives CASSEVGQGPSPLHF.

This chain joins TRBV7-8 and TRBJ2-7; 14 bases fit TRBD2. This CDR3 has 16 residues. Losses at the gene ends were 3 bases for V and 2 bases for J; bases not matched to a gene: 3. The germline V gene has CDR1 SGHVS and CDR2 FQNEAQ. Here the CDR3 reads CASSLGLAGVAYEQYF. As DNA, the CDR3 is TGTGCCAGCAGCTTGGGACTAGCGGGAGTCGCCTACGAGCAGTACTTC.

The chain couples TRBV4-1 to TRBJ2-1; D remains unclear. Trimming cost V 2 bases and J 8 bases, with 7 bases left between them. The CDR3 contains 12 residues. Germline assignment: CDR1 MGHRA and CDR2 YSYEKL. The CDR3 sequence: CASSQLGYEQFF. The CDR3 nucleotides are TGCGCCAGCAGCCAACTAGGCTATGAGCAGTTCTTC.

Concerning this clone: This same CDR3 is encoded by further DNA sequences in the sample. J is TRBJ2-7 and V is TRBV6-5; a possible D gene is TRBD2 (6 bases). The ends were cut back, 0 bases at V and 2 bases at J, with 11 bases in the middle. Germline V gene sequence: CDR1 MNHEY, CDR2 SVGAGI. The CDR3 spans 15 residues. CDR3 coding DNA: TGTGCCAGCAGTTACTCGGGGGGTGCCCCCTACGAGCAGTACTTC. Protein product: CASSYSGGAPYEQYF.

The chain employs TRBV10-3 and TRBJ2-2; D may be TRBD2 (5 bases). The CDR3 extends over 12 amino acids. Trimming removed 11 bases at V and 7 bases at J, with 14 bases between. Looked up from germline, CDR1 is ENHRY and CDR2 is SYGVKD. The CDR3 sequence: CASQRAGGELFF. CDR3 bases: TGTGCCTCGCAGAGGGCCGGCGGGGAGCTGTTTTTT.

The rearrangement uses TRBV6-6 and TRBJ2-7; D is unresolved. The germline CDR1 and CDR2 sequences are MNHNY and SVGAGI (reference sequence). This CDR3 contains 14 residues. The ends were cut back, 0 bases at V and 1 base at J, with 7 bases in the middle. CDR3 nucleotides: TGTGCCAGCAGTTACTCGAACGCATCCTACGAGCAGTACTTC. This sequence encodes CASSYSNASYEQYF.

The rearrangement links TRBV9 to TRBJ2-5; 9 nucleotides align to TRBD2. The V segment lost 4 bases and the J segment 0 bases; nucleotides outside the gene matches: 10. The CDR3 is 17 residues long. Germline CDR1 and CDR2: SGDLS and YYNGEE. CDR3 nucleotides: TGTGCCAGCAGCCCAAGGACTAGCGCTGACAACCAAGAGACCCAGTACTTC. Amino acids: CASSPRTSADNQETQYF. The full variable domain, with the rest looked up from reference TRBV9 and TRBJ2-5, is DSGVTQTPKHLITATGQRVTLRCSPRSGDLSVYWYQQSLDQGLQFLIQYYNGEERAKGNILERFSAQQFPDLHSELNLSSLELGDSALYFCASSPRTSADNQETQYFGPGTRLLVL.

The chain carries TRBV6-5 and TRBJ2-2, with D uncertain. The CDR3 is 13 amino acids. The germline gives CDR1 MNHEY, CDR2 SVGAGI. Trimming pared 3 bases from V and 4 bases from J, leaving 6 bases between. CDR3 DNA sequence: TGTGCCAGCAGTTATGGGATCACCGGGGAGCTGTTTTTT. Encoded protein: CASSYGITGELFF.